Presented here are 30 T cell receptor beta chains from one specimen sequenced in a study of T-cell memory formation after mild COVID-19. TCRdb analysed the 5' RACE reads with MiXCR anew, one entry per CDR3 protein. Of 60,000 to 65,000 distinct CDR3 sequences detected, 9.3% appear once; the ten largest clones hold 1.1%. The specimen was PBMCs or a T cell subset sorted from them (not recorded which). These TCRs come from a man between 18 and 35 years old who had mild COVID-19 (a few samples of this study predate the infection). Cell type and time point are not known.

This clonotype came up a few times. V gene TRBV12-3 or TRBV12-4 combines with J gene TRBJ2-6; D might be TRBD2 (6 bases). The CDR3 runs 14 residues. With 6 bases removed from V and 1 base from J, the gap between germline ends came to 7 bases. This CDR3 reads CASSRGSGANVLTF. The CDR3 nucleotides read TGTGCCAGCAGCCGGGGGTCTGGGGCCAACGTCCTGACTTTC.

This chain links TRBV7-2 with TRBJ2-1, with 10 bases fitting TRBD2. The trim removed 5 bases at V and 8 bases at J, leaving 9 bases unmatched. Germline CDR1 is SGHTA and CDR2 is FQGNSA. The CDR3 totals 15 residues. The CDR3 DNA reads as TGTGCCAGCAGCCCCCCAGCGGGGGGGCTACATGAGCAGTTCTTC. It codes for CASSPPAGGLHEQFF. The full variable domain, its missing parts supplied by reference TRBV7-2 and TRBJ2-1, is GAGVSQSPSNKVTEKGKDVELRCDPISGHTALYWYRQSLGQGLEFLIYFQGNSAPDKSGLPSDRFSAERTGGSVSTLTIQRTQQEDSAVYLCASSPPAGGLHEQFFGPGTRLTVL.

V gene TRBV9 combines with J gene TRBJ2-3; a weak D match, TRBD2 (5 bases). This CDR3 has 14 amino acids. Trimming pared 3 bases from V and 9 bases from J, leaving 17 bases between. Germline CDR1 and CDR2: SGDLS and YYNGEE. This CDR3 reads CASSGGSPDDTQYF. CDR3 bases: TGTGCCAGCAGCGGAGGGTCGCCAGATGACACGCAGTATTTT.

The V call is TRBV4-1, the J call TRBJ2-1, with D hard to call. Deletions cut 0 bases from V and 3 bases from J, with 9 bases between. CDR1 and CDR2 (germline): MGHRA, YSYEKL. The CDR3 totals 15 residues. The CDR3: CASSQETTGYNEQFF. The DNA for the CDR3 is TGCGCCAGCAGCCAAGAAACGACGGGCTACAATGAGCAGTTCTTC.

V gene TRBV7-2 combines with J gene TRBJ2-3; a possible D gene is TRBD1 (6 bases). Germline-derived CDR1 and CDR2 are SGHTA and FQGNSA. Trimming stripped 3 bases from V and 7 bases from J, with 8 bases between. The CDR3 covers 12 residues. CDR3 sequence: CASSFTGNTQYF. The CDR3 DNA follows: TGTGCCAGCAGCTTCACAGGGAATACGCAGTATTTT.

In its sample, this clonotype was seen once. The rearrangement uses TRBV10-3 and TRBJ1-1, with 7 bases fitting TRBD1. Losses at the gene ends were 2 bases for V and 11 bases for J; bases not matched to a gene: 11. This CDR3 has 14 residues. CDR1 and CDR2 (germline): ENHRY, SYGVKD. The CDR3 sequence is CAISEPRDSRLAFF. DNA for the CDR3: TGTGCCATCAGTGAGCCCCGGGACAGCCGTCTGGCTTTCTTT.

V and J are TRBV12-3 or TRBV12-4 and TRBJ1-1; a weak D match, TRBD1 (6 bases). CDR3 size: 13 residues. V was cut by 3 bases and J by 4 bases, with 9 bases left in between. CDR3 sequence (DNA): TGTGCCAGCAGTTTGGTAGGGGGCACTGAAGCTTTCTTT. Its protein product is CASSLVGGTEAFF.

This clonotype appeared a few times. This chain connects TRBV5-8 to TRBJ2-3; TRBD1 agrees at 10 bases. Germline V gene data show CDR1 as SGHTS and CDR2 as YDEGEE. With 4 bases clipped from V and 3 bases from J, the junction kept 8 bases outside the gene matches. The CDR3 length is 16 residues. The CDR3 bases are TGTGCCAGCAGCCGCGGGACAGGGGTGAGAACAGATACGCAGTATTTT. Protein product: CASSRGTGVRTDTQYF.

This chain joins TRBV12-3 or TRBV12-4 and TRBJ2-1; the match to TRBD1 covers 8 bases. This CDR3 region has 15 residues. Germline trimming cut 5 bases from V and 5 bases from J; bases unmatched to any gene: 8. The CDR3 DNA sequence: TGTGCCAGCAGTACCAGACAGGGGCTCCACAATGAGCAGTTCTTC. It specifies CASSTRQGLHNEQFF.

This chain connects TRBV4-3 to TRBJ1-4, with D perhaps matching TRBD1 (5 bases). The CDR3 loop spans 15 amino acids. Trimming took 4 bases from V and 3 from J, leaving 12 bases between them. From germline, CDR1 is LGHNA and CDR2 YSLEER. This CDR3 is CASSPQGLANEKLFF. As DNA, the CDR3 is TGCGCCAGCAGCCCCCAGGGATTAGCTAATGAAAAACTGTTTTTT.

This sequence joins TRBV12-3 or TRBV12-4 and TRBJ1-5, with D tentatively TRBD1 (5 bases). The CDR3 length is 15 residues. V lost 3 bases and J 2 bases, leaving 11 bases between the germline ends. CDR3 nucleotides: TGTGCCAGCAGTTTCGGGGCCCGTGGCAATCAGCCCCAGCATTTT. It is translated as CASSFGARGNQPQHF.

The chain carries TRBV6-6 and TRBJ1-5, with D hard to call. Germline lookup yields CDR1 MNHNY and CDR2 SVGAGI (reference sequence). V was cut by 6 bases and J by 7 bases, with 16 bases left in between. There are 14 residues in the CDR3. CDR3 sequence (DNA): TGTGCCAGCAGCTACCTCTACGGCGACCAGCCCCAGCATTTT. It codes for CASSYLYGDQPQHF.

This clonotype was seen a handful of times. This chain's CDR3 is CASSVAGLPNTEAFF. The CDR3 DNA reads TGTGCCAGCAGCGTAGCTGGGCTTCCGAACACTGAAGCTTTCTTT. The gene calls are TRBV9 and TRBJ1-1; D ambiguous. Trimming left V 0 bases short and J 1 base short, with 10 bases between. Germline V gives CDR1 SGDLS, CDR2 YYNGEE. The CDR3 is 15 amino acids. Complete variable domain (other parts from reference TRBV9 and TRBJ1-1): DSGVTQTPKHLITATGQRVTLRCSPRSGDLSVYWYQQSLDQGLQFLIQYYNGEERAKGNILERFSAQQFPDLHSELNLSSLELGDSALYFCASSVAGLPNTEAFFGQGTRLTVV.

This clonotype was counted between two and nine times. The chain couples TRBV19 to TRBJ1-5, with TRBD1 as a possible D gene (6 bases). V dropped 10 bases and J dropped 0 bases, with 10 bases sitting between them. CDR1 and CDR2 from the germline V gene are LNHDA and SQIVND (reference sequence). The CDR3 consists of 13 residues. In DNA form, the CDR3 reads TGTGCCACGCGGGACATTAGCAATCAGCCCCAGCATTTT. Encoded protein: CATRDISNQPQHF.

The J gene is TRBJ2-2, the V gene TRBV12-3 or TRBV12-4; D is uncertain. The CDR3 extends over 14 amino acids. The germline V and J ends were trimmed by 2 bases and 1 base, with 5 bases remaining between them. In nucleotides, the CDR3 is TGTGCCAGCAGTTTATTCGTGAACACCGGGGAGCTGTTTTTT. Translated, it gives CASSLFVNTGELFF.

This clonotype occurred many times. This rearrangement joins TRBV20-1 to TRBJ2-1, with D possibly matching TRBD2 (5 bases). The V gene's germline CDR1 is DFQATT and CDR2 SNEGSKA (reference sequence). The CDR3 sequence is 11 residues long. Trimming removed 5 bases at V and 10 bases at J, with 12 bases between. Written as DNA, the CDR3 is TGCAGTGCTCCACTAGTGTCGGAGCAGTTCTTC. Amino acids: CSAPLVSEQFF.

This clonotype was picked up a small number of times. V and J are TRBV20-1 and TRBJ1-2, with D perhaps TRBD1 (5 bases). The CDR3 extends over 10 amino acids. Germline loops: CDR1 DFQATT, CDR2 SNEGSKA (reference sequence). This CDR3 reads CRGGSYGYTF. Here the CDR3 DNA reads TGCAGGGGGGGTAGCTATGGCTACACCTTC.

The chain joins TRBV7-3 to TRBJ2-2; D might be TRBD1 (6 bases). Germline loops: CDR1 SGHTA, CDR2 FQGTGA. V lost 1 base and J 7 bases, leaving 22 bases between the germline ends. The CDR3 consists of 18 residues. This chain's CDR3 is CASSLIPTVGGSVGELFF. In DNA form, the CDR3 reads TGTGCCAGCAGCTTAATCCCGACAGTAGGGGGTTCCGTCGGGGAGCTGTTTTTT.

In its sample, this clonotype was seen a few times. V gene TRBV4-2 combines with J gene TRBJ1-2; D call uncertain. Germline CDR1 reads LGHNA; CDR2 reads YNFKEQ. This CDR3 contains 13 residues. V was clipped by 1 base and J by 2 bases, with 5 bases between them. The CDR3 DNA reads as TGTGCCAGCAGCCAAGGGGAGAACTATGGCTACACCTTC. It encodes CASSQGENYGYTF.

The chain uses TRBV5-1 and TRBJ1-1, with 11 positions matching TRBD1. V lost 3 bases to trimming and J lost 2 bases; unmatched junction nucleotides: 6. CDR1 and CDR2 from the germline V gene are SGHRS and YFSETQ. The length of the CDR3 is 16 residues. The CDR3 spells CASSYTGTGGNTEAFF. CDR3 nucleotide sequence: TGCGCCAGCAGCTACACCGGGACAGGGGGTAACACTGAAGCTTTCTTT. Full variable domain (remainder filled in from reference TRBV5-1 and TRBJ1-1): KAGVTQTPRYLIKTRGQQVTLSCSPISGHRSVSWYQQTPGQGLQFLFEYFSETQRNKGNFPGRFSGRQFSNSRSEMNVSTLELGDSALYLCASSYTGTGGNTEAFFGQGTRLTVV.

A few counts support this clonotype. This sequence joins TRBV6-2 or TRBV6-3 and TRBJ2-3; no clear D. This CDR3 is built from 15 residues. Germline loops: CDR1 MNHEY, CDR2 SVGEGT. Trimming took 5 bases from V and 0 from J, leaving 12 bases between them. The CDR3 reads CASSTPRASTDTQYF. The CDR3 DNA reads TGTGCCAGCAGTACCCCCCGGGCCAGCACAGATACGCAGTATTTT.

DNA of the CDR3: TGTGCCAGCAGCCAAGAACACTATGGCTACACCTTC. Its translation: CASSQEHYGYTF. This chain joins TRBV14 and TRBJ1-2, with D uncertain. Germline V lookup: CDR1 SGHDN, CDR2 FVKESK. With 0 bases removed from V and 3 bases from J, the gap between germline ends came to 2 bases. This CDR3 contains 12 residues.

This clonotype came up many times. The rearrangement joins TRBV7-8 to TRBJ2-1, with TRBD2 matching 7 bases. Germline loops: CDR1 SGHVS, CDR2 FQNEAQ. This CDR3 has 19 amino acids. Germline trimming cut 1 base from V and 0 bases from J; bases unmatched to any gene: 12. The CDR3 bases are TGTGCCAGCAGCTTAGTGTTAGCTTGGGAGCGGGACTCCTACAATGAGCAGTTCTTC. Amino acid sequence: CASSLVLAWERDSYNEQFF.

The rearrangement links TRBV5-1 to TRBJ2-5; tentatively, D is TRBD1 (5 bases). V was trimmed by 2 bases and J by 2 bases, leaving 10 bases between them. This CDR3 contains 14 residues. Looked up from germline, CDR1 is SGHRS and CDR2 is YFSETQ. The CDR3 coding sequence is TGCGCCAGCAGCTTCCAGGGCTTACAAGAGACCCAGTACTTC. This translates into CASSFQGLQETQYF. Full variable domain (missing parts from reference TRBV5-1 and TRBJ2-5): KAGVTQTPRYLIKTRGQQVTLSCSPISGHRSVSWYQQTPGQGLQFLFEYFSETQRNKGNFPGRFSGRQFSNSRSEMNVSTLELGDSALYLCASSFQGLQETQYFGPGTRLLVL.

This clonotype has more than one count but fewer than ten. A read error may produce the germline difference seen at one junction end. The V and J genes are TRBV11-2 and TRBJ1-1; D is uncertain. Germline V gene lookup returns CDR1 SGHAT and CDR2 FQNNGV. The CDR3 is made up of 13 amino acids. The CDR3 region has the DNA TGTGCCAGCAGCTTAGGGGCGAACGCTGAAGCTTTCTTT. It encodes CASSLGANAEAFF.

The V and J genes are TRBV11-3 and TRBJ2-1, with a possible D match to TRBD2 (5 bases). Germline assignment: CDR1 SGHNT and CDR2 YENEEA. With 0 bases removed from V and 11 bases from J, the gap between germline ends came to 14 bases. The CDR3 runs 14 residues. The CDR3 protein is CASSLERAGPQQFF. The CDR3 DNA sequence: TGTGCCAGCAGCTTAGAGAGGGCGGGCCCTCAGCAGTTCTTC.

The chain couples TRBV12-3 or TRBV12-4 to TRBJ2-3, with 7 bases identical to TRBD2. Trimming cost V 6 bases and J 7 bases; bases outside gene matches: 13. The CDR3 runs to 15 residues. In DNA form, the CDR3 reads TGTGCCAGCAGCCGCCCGGGCGGGGGACGATATACGCAGTATTTT. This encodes CASSRPGGGRYTQYF.

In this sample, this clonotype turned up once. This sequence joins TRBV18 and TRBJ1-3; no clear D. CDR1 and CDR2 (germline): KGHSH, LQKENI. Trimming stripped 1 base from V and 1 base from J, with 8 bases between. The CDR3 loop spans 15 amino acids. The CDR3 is CASSPQDASGNTIYF. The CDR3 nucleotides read TGTGCCAGCTCACCACAGGACGCATCTGGAAACACCATATATTTT.

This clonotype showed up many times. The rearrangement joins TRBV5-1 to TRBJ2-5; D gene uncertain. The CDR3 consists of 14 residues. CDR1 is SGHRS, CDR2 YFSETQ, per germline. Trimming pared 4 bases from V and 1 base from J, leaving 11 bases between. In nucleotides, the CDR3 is TGCGCCAGCAGCCTCCTACCGGCCCAAGAGACCCAGTACTTC. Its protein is CASSLLPAQETQYF.

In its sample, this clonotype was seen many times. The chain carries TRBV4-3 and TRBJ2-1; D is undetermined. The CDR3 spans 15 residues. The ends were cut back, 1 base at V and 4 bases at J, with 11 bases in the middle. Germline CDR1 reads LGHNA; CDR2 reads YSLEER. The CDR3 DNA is TGCGCCAGCAGCCAAGGGACGGCAGCATACAATGAGCAGTTCTTC. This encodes CASSQGTAAYNEQFF.